This T cell receptor beta chain was sequenced in a study of tumor and adjacent non-tumor tissue in lung cancer. Study in general: Patients comprised over 9 adenocarcinoma, a couple of squamous cell carcinoma and 1 small cell lung cancer. Whole-study findings and limits: Patients with more diverse tumor TCRs had worse survival. Significantly higher TCR diversity was found in tumor than normal lung. In normal lung, the top 100 clones were significantly more dominant than in tumor.

No cell sorting was done before RNA was extracted from the tissue. A modified ARM-PCR protocol with three rounds of nested PCR amplified TCRbeta. TCRdb recomputed calls from the multiplex PCR reads with MiXCR, one row per CDR3 protein. The repertoire has approximately 65,000 distinct CDR3 sequences, 55% to 75% of them found once; the top ten carry 20% to 25%. Turning to this clonotype: Its antigen is not known.

The TCR sequence derives from a man aged 50 to 60 with non-small cell lung cancer. Sequencing used lung tumor tissue.

The CDR3 DNA reads TGTGCCAGTAGTCCCAAGGAATCAGGCTACAATGAGCAGTTCTTC. Protein sequence: CASSPKESGYNEQFF. The chain couples TRBV6-1 to TRBJ2-1; D gene unclear. This CDR3 is built from 15 residues. The V gene lost 9 bases and the J gene lost 3 bases, with 18 bases spanning the gap. Per the germline V gene, CDR1 is MNHNS and CDR2 is SASEGT.